The source of this T cell receptor beta chain is a study of Ad26.COV2.S vaccination and SARS-CoV-2 variants (dated by TCRdb to about 2021). With respect to the entire study: Donors in the vaccine arm were drawn from COV1001, a phase I-IIa trial of Ad26.COV2.S in healthy adults that was multicentre, randomized, double-blind and placebo-controlled. The TCR-sequenced set comprised roughly 30 samples: around 20 Ad26.COV2.S vaccine recipients, 5 placebo recipients and 8 SARS-CoV-2 convalescent individuals. Investigators did not know the trial group allocation while performing experiments and assessing outcomes. Sequencing of the TCRbeta repertoire served to evaluate the specificity and breadth of SARS-CoV-2-reactive T cell receptors following Ad26.COV2.S vaccination. Trial participants were randomized into five groups of five, in which low-dose or high-dose Ad26.COV2.S was given once or twice, or placebo was given on both occasions. Dosing of Ad26.COV2.S was intramuscular, at either 5x10^10 or 1x10^11 viral particles, delivered as one shot or as two shots spaced 56 days apart.

What the authors observed across the whole study: According to the authors, total T cell responses may have been underestimated by the TCR breadth and depth analyses. The study lacked the statistical power to compare responses across vaccine doses or regimens. Spike-specific TCR breadth was higher in Ad26.COV2.S recipients than in placebo recipients (P = 0.0014). After vaccination, spike-specific CD8+ and CD4+ T cell responses were reported to show substantial breadth. Comparable non-spike TCR breadth was observed between vaccine and placebo recipients, consistent with only spike being contained in the vaccine.

The immunoSEQ Assay was used to sequence TCRbeta CDR3 regions. After extraction, genomic DNA underwent amplification by bias-controlled multiplex PCR, followed by high-throughput sequencing. As for the authors' bioinformatics: To quantify the absolute abundance of each unique TCRbeta CDR3 region, sequences were collapsed and filtered. T cell fraction was estimated by normalizing TCRbeta template counts to usable DNA, which was measured by amplifying reference genes present in all nucleated cells. Repertoire TCRs were annotated as SARS-CoV-2-specific when V gene, CDR3 amino acid sequence and J gene were exactly matched to a known reactive TCR set. The reference SARS-CoV-2 TCR set came from MIRA and was filtered for enrichment in COVID-19-positive ImmuneCODE repertoires, removing public or cross-reactive TCRs. Using the MIRA antigens, annotated TCRs were further analysed by specific ORF or by position within an ORF. Depth was the summed frequency of annotated unique rearrangements, while breadth was defined as annotated unique rearrangements over total unique productive rearrangements. Group comparisons of TCR breadth used two-sided Wilcoxon rank-sum tests. This immuneACCESS table, as held by TCRdb, lists in-frame sequences with V and J called but not all clones. Of the missing ones, under half trace to an unresolved V gene in checked studies; the others have no known cause. V, J and clone size were drawn from that table, and D and trimming were deduced from the DNA. Here the sample has about 350,000 clones; about nine tenths occur a single time. The ten top clones hold about 3% of the sample.

The CDR1 and CDR2 encoded by the germline V gene are SGHTA and FQGTGA. The CDR3, from cysteine to phenylalanine, totals 11 residues. The CDR3 DNA has 33 bases and is translated from base 1. V is pared back by 6 bases and J by 8 bases, with 10 bases lying between the germline termini. The treatment or condition tag for this specimen amounts to: approximately 18 received Ad26.COV2.S at low or high dose, single or two shots; several received placebo; per-sample allocation not given. Repertoires of vaccine and placebo recipients were sequenced from samples taken on day 63 after the first injection. Between 29 July and 7 August 2020, Cohort 1b enrolled approximately 26 adults aged 18-55 years at one site in Boston, USA. Ad26.COV2.S consisted of a replication-incompetent adenovirus type 26 vector by which a prefusion-stabilized SARS-CoV-2 spike protein from the original Wuhan strain was expressed. In the case of this clone: Which antigen it targets is not known. No base-level quality is on record; no much larger clone is a single base apart.

This receptor was obtained from a person aged 18 to 59 who received the Ad26.COV2.S COVID-19 vaccine or a placebo. Rearrangement joined TRBV7-3 to TRBJ1-2, with the D gene not clear enough to name. Sequenced material: peripheral blood, taken in a trial of Ad26.COV2.S vaccine versus placebo. The nucleotides read TGTGCCAGCAGTGCAGGTGGGGGCTACACCTTC. This encodes CASSAGGGYTF.